This T cell receptor beta chain was identified during a study of T cell changes during pregnancy in multiple sclerosis. The CDR3 runs 13 residues. J gave up 4 bases and V 1 base, and 0 bases lay outside the gene matches. CDR1 SGHVS and CDR2 FNYEAQ come from the germline V gene. This clone appeared a few times. Assay: immunoSEQ multiplex PCR; the TCRdb copy retains only in-frame clones and omits some. The table lists some 80,000 clones, more than 70% of them singletons, with approximately 1% in the top ten. The sequencing here drew on peripheral blood, taken in the first trimester of pregnancy. The rearrangement joins TRBV7-6 to TRBJ1-1; TRBD1 agrees at 7 bases. This TCR derives from a female donor in good health, enrolled as a control in a pregnancy study. The CDR3, as DNA: TGTGCCAGCAGCTTAGGACAGGGCACTGAAGCTTTCTTT. It codes for CASSLGQGTEAFF.